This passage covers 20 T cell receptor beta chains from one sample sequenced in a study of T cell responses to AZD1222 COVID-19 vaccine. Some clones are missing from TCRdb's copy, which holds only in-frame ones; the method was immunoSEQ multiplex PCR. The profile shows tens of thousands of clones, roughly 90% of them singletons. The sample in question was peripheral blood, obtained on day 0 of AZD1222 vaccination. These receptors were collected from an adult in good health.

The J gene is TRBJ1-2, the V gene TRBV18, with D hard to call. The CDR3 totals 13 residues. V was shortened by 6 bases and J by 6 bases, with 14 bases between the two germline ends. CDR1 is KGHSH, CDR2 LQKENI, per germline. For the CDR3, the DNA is TGTGCCAGCTCGATGGTCGTCGATAATGGCTACACCTTC. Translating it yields CASSMVVDNGYTF.

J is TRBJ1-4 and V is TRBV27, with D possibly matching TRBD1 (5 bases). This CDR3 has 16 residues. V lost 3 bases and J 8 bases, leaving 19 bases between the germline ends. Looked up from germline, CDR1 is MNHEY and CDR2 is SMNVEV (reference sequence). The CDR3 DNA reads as TGTGCCAGCAGTTTCCTCCCGGACTCGGGGCGGGAAAAACTGTTTTTT. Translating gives CASSFLPDSGREKLFF.

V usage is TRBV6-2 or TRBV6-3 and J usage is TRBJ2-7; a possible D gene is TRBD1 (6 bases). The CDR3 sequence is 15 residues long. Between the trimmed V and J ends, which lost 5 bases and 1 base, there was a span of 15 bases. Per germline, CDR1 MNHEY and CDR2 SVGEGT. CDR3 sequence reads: CASSRTDKRSYEQYF. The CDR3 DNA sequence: TGTGCCAGCAGTAGGACAGATAAGAGGTCCTACGAGCAGTACTTC.

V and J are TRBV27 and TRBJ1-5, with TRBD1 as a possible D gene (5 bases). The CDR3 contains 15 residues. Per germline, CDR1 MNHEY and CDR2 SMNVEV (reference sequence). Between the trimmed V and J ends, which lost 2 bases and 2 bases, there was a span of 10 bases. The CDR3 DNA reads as TGTGCCAGCAGTTTAGAAGGGGCCGGCAATCAGCCCCAGCATTTT. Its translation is CASSLEGAGNQPQHF.

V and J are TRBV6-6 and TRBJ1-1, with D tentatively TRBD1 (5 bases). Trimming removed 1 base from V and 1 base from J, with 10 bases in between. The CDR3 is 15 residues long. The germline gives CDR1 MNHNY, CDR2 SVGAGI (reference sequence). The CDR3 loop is CASSYFGRANTEAFF. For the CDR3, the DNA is TGTGCCAGCAGTTACTTCGGCAGGGCGAACACTGAAGCTTTCTTT.

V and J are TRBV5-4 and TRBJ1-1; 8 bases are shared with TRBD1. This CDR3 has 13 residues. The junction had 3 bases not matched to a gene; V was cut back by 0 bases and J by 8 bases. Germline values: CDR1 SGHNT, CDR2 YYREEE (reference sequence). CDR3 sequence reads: CASSLGQGREAFF. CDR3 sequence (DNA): TGTGCCAGCAGCTTGGGACAGGGGCGAGAAGCTTTCTTT.

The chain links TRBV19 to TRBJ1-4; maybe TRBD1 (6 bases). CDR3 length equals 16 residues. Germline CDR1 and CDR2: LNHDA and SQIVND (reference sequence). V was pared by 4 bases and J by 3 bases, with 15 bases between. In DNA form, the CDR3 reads TGTGCCAGTAGTAGGAGGCAGGGGAGGGCTAATGAAAAACTGTTTTTT. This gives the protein CASSRRQGRANEKLFF. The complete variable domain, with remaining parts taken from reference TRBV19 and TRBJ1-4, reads DGGITQSPKYLFRKEGQNVTLSCEQNLNHDAMYWYRQDPGQGLRLIYYSQIVNDFQKGDIAEGYSVSREKKESFPLTVTSAQKNPTAFYLCASSRRQGRANEKLFFGSGTQLSVL.

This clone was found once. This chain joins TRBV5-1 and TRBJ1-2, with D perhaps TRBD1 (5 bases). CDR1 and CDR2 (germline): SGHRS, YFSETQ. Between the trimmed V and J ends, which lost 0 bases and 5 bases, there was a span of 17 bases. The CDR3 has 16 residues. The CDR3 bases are TGCGCCAGCAGCTTGGCCTCCGGGGGTCCCATTTATGGCTACACCTTC. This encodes CASSLASGGPIYGYTF.

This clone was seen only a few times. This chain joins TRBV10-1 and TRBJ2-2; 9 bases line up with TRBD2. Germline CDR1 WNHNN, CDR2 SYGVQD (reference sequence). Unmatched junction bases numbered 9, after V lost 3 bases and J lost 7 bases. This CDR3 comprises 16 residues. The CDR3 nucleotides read TGCGCCAGCAGTGAAAGAGCGGGAGGCCGGGACGGGGAGCTGTTTTTT. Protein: CASSERAGGRDGELFF.

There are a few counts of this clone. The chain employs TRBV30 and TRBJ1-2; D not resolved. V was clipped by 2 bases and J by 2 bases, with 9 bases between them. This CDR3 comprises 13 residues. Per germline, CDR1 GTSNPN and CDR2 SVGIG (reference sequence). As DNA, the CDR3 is TGTGCCTGGAGTCAAGGCGGCAACTATGGCTACACCTTC. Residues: CAWSQGGNYGYTF.

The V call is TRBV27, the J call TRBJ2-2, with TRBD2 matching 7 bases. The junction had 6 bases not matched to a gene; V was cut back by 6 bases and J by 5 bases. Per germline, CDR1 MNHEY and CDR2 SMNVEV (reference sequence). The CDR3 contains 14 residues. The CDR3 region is CASRPAGRTGELFF. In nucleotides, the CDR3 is TGTGCCAGCAGACCAGCGGGAAGAACCGGGGAGCTGTTTTTT.

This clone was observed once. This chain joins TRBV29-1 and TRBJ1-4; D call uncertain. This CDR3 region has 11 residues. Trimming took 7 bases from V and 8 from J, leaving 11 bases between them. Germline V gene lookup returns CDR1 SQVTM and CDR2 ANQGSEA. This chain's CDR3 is CSAREEEKLFF. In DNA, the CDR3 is TGCAGCGCTCGGGAGGAGGAAAAACTGTTTTTT.

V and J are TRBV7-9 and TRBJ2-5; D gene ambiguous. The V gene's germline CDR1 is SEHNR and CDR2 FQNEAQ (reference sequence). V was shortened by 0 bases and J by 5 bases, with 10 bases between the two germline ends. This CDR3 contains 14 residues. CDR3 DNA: TGTGCCAGCAGCTTAGCAGTGGGTACGGAGACCCAGTACTTC. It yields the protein CASSLAVGTETQYF. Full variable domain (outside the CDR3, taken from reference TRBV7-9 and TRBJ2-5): DTGVSQNPRHKITKRGQNVTFRCDPISEHNRLYWYRQTLGQGPEFLTYFQNEAQLEKSRLLSDRFSAERPKGSFSTLEIQRTEQGDSAMYLCASSLAVGTETQYFGPGTRLLVL.

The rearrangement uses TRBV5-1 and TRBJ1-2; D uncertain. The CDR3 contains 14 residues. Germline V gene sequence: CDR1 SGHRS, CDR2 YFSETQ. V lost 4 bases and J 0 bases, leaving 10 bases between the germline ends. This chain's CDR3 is CASSADKANYGYTF. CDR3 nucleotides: TGCGCCAGCAGCGCCGACAAGGCTAACTATGGCTACACCTTC.

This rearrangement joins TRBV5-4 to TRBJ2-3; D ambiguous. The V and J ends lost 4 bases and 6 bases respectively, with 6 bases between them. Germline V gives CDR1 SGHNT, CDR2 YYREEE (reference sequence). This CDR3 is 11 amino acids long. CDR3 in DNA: TGTGCCAGCAGCCTAAAGGATACGCAGTATTTT. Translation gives CASSLKDTQYF.

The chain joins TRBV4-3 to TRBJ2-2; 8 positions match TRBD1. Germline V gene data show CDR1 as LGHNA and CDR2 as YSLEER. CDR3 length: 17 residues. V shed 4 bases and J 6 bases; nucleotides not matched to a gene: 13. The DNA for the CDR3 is TGCGCCAGCAGCCGACTAACTCAGGGGGCGCTGGCCGGGGAGCTGTTTTTT. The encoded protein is CASSRLTQGALAGELFF.

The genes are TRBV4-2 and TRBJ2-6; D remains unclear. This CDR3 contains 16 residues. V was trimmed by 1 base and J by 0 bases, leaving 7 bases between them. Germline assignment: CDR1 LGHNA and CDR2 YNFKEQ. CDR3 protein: CASSQGALSGANVLTF. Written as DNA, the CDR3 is TGTGCCAGCAGCCAAGGGGCACTCTCTGGGGCCAACGTCCTGACTTTC.

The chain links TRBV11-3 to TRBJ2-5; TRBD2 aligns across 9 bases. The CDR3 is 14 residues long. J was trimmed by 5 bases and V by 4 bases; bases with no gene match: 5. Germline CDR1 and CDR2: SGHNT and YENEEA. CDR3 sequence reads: CASSSSSGSETQYF. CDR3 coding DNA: TGTGCCAGCAGCTCTAGTAGCGGGAGTGAGACCCAGTACTTC.

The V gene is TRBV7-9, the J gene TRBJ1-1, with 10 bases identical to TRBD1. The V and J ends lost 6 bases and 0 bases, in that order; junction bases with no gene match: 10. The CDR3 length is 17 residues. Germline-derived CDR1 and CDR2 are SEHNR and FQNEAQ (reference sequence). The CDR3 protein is CASSPSDRGLMNTEAFF. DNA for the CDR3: TGTGCCAGCAGTCCGAGCGACAGGGGGCTCATGAACACTGAAGCTTTCTTT.

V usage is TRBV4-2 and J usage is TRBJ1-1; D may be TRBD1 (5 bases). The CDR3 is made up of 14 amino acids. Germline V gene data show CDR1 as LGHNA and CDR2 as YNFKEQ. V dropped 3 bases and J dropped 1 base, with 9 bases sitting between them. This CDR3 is CASSQGRGNTEAFF. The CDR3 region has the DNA TGTGCCAGCAGCCAGGGTAGGGGGAACACTGAAGCTTTCTTT.